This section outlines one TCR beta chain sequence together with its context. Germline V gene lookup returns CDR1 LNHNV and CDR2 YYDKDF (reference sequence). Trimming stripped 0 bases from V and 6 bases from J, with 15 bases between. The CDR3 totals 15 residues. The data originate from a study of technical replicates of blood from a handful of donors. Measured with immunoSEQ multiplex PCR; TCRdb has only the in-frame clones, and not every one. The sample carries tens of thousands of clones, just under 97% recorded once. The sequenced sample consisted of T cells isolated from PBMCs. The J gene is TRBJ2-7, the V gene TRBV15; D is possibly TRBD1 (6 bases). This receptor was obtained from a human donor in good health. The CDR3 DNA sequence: TGTGCCACCAGCAGAGATGGGGGCGCGGATGCCGAGCAGTACTTC. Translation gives CATSRDGGADAEQYF. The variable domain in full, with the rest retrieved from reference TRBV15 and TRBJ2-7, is DAMVIQNPRYQVTQFGKPVTLSCSQTLNHNVMYWYQQKSSQAPKLLFHYYDKDFNNEADTPDNFQSRRPNTSFCFLDIRSPGLGDTAMYLCATSRDGGADAEQYFGPGTRLTVT.